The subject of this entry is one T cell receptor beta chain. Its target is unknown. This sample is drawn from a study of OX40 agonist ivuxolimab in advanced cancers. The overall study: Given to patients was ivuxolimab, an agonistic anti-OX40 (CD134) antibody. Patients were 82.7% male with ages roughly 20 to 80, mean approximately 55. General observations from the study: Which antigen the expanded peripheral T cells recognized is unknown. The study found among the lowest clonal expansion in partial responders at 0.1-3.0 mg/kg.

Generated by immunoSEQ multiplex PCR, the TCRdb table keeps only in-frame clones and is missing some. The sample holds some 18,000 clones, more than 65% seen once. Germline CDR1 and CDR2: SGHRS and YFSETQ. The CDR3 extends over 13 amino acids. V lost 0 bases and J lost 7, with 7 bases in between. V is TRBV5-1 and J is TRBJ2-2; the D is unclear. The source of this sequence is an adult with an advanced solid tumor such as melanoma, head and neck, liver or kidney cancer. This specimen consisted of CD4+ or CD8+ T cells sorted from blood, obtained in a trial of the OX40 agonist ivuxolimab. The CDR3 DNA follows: TGCGCCAGCAGCTTGGAGGGCGGCGGGGAGCTGTTTTTT. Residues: CASSLEGGGELFF.